These 8 T cell receptor beta chains came from one sample sequenced in a study of T cells in Graves' hyperthyroidism and ophthalmopathy. Amplified TCR beta CDR3 regions came from RNA transcripts. With the HTBI primer set, the TCR CDR3 went through a first round of RT-PCR. Each CDR3 protein gets one entry after TCRdb re-called the multiplex PCR reads with MiXCR. The data contain a few hundred thousand distinct CDR3 sequences, around 20% of them singletons. The sequenced sample was blood. The source is a man aged 18 to 30 with Graves' hyperthyroidism.

The chain has TRBV3-1 and TRBJ1-2, with D possibly matching TRBD1 (5 bases). This CDR3 spans 15 amino acids. Deletions cut 1 base from V and 5 bases from J, with 14 bases between. Germline-derived CDR1 and CDR2 are LGHDT and YNNKEL (reference sequence). CDR3 sequence (DNA): TGTGCCAGCAGCCAAGGAGACAGATTTTATTATGGCTACACCTTC. Translation gives CASSQGDRFYYGYTF.

The sample holds many counts of this clonotype. The chain combines TRBV5-1 with TRBJ1-1; D remains unclear. The CDR3 totals 15 residues. Germline V CDR1 and CDR2: SGHRS, YFSETQ. Deletions cut 2 bases from V and 5 bases from J, with 16 bases between. CDR3 nucleotides: TGCGCCAGCAGCTTAGGTCCAGCCTCTTCGACTGAAGCTTTCTTT. Amino acids: CASSLGPASSTEAFF.

This chain uses TRBV7-8 with TRBJ2-7; D ambiguous. Germline CDR1 and CDR2: SGHVS and FQNEAQ. Trimming left V 1 base short and J 2 bases short, with 9 bases between. The CDR3 consists of 14 residues. The CDR3 region has the DNA TGTGCCAGCAGCTTAGTAGTTCCGGCCTACGAGCAGTACTTC. As protein: CASSLVVPAYEQYF.

This clonotype showed up many times. V is TRBV27 and J is TRBJ1-2, with TRBD1 matching 8 bases. The CDR3 loop spans 14 amino acids. Trimming cost V 5 bases and J 4 bases; bases outside gene matches: 6. The germline V gene encodes CDR1 MNHEY and CDR2 SMNVEV (reference sequence). This CDR3 is CASSIGQGSYGYTF. CDR3 sequence (DNA): TGTGCCAGCAGTATTGGACAGGGTTCCTATGGCTACACCTTC.

This clonotype appeared many times. The V call is TRBV11-1, the J call TRBJ1-1; no reliable D call. The CDR3 is made up of 16 amino acids. V was pared by 7 bases and J by 1 base, with 19 bases between. Per germline, CDR1 SGHAT and CDR2 FQDESV (reference sequence). The DNA of the CDR3 is TGTGCCAGCACCCCCCCTGGACGTTTTTCGAACACTGAAGCTTTCTTT. Protein product: CASTPPGRFSNTEAFF.

This clonotype has ten or more counts. CDR3 loop: CASSLGQSDTGELFF. CDR3 DNA sequence: TGTGCCAGCAGTTTGGGACAGTCGGACACCGGGGAGCTGTTTTTT. The rearrangement links TRBV6-2 or TRBV6-3 to TRBJ2-2; TRBD1 matches at 7 bases. The CDR3 is 15 residues long. Losses at the gene ends were 4 bases for V and 3 bases for J; bases not matched to a gene: 5. In germline, CDR1 is MNHEY, CDR2 SVGEGT.

This chain links TRBV7-8 with TRBJ2-7; 8 bases are shared with TRBD2. J was trimmed by 2 bases and V by 6 bases; bases with no gene match: 3. This CDR3 contains 13 residues. Germline CDR1 reads SGHVS; CDR2 reads FQNEAQ. CDR3 bases: TGTGCCAGCAGTACTAGCGGCCCCTACGAGCAGTACTTC. Amino acids: CASSTSGPYEQYF.

Details on this clonotype: At one of its ends the junction is not consistent with the germline gene, which may arise from a read error. The chain recombines TRBV6-1 with TRBJ2-7; D call uncertain. This CDR3 contains 16 residues. Germline CDR1 and CDR2: MNHNS and SASEGT. The CDR3 reads CASSEALISQLNEHYF. CDR3 bases: TGTGCCAGCAGTGAAGCGCTGATTTCCCAGCTTAACGAGCATTACTTC.